This section outlines one T cell receptor (beta chain) sequence together with its context. Germline loops: CDR1 SQVTM, CDR2 ANQGSEA. The V segment lost 3 bases and the J segment 6 bases; nucleotides outside the gene matches: 8. The CDR3 is made up of 15 amino acids. Ages ranged from roughly 18 to 95 years, with residence in about 24 US areas. Participants reported their clinical history, and cohort assignment relied on those reports. These data belong to a study of blood T cell repertoires in COVID-19. Original methodology: Reference gene primer amplification gave estimated nucleated cell counts. Profiled with immunoSEQ multiplex PCR; TCRdb holds only in-frame clones, not every one. V and J calls and clone size follow that table, whereas D and trimming were derived from the DNA. The repertoire includes some 260,000 clones, about 86% of them detected once, and roughly 4% sits in the top ten.

The V gene is TRBV29-1, the J gene TRBJ2-2; 9 nucleotides line up with TRBD1. This sequence was found in a man aged 30 to 45 with acute COVID-19. What was sequenced was PBMCs or T cells enriched from blood (not recorded which). CDR3 sequence reads: CSVERAGQGSGELFF. Here the CDR3 DNA reads TGCAGCGTTGAGAGAGCGGGACAGGGTTCCGGGGAGCTGTTTTTT.